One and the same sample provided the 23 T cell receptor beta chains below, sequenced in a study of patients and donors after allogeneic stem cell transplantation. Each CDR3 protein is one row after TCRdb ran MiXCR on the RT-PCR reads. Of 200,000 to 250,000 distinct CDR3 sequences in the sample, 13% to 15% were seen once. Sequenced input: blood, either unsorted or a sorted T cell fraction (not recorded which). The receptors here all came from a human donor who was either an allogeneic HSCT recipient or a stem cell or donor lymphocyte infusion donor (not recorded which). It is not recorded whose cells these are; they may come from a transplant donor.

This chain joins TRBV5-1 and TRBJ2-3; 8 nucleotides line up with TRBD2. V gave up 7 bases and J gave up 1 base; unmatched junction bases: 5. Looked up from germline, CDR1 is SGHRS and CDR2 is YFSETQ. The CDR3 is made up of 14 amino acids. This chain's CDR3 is CASFPGLGTDTQYF. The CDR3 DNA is TGCGCCAGCTTCCCGGGACTAGGCACAGATACGCAGTATTTT.

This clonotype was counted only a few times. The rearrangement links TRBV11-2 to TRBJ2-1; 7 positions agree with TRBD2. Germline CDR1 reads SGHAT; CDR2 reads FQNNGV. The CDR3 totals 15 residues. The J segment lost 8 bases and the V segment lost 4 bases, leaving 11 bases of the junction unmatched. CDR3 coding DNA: TGTGCCAGCAGCTCCGTGGCGGCCCGGGGGGATGAGCAGTTCTTC. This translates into CASSSVAARGDEQFF.

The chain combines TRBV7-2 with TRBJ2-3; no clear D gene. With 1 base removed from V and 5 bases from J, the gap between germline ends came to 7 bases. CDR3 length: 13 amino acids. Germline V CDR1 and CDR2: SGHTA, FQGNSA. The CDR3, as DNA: TGTGCCAGCAGCTTAGAGGACCGAGATACGCAGTATTTT. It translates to CASSLEDRDTQYF. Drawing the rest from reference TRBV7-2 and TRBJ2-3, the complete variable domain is GAGVSQSPSNKVTEKGKDVELRCDPISGHTALYWYRQSLGQGLEFLIYFQGNSAPDKSGLPSDRFSAERTGGSVSTLTIQRTQQEDSAVYLCASSLEDRDTQYFGPGTRLTVL.

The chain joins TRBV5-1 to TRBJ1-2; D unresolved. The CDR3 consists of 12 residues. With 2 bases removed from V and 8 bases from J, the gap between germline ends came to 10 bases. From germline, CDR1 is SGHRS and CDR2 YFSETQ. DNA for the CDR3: TGCGCCAGCAGCTTCCGGACGGGGGGCTACACCTTC. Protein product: CASSFRTGGYTF.

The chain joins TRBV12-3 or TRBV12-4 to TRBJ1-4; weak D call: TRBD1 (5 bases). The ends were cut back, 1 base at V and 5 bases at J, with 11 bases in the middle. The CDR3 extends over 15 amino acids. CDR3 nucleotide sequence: TGTGCCAGCAGTTTAGGAGGGGCAGGGAATGAAAAACTGTTTTTT. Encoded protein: CASSLGGAGNEKLFF.

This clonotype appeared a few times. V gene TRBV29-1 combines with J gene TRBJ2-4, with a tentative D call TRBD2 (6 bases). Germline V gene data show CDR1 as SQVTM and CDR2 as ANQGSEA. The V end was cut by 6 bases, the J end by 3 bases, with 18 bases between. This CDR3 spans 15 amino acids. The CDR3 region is CSVHIEGLVKNIQYF. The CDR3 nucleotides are TGCAGCGTCCACATAGAGGGACTGGTCAAAAACATTCAGTACTTC.

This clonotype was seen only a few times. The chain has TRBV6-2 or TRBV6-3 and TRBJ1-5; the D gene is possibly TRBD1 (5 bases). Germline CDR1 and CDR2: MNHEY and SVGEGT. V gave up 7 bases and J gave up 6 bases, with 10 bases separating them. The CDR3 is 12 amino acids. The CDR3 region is CASKTGPQPQHF. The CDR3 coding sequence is TGTGCCAGCAAAACGGGGCCTCAGCCCCAGCATTTT.

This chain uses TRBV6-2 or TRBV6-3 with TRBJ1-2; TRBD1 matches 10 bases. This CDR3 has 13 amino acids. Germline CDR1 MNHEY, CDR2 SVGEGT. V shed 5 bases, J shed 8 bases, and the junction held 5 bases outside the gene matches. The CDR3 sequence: CASSDRGREGYTF. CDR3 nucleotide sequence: TGTGCCAGCAGTGACAGGGGGCGTGAGGGCTACACCTTC.

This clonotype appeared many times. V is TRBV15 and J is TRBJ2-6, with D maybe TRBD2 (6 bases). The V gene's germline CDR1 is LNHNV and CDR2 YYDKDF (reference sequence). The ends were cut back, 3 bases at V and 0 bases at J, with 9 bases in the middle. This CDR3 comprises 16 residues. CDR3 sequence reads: CATSRDSGSGANVLTF. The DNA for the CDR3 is TGTGCCACCAGCAGGGATAGCGGCTCTGGGGCCAACGTCCTGACTTTC.

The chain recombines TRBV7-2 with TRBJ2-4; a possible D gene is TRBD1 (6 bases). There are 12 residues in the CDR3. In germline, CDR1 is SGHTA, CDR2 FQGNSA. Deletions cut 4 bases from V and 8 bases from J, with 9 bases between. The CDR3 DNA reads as TGTGCCAGCAGCTCGACAGGAGACATTCAGTACTTC. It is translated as CASSSTGDIQYF.

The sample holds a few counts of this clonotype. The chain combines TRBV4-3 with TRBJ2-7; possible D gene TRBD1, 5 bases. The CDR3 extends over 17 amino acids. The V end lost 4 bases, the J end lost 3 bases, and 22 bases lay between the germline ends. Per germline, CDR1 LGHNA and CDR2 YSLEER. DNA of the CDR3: TGCGCCAGCAGCCCCGATACGTCCAGGGCTAATGGCTACGAGCAGTACTTC. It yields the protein CASSPDTSRANGYEQYF.

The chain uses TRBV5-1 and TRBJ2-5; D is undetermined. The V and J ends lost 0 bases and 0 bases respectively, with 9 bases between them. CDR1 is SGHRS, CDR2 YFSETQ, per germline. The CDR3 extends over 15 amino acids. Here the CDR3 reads CASSLGVLYQETQYF. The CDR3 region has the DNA TGCGCCAGCAGCTTGGGGGTACTGTACCAAGAGACCCAGTACTTC.

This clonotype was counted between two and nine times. CDR3 DNA: TGTGCCAGCAGTTTAGGCAGGGGACTAGCGGGAGGGGACAATGAGCAGTTCTTC. Translation: CASSLGRGLAGGDNEQFF. The J gene is TRBJ2-1, the V gene TRBV12-3 or TRBV12-4; 16 nucleotides align to TRBD2. Unmatched junction bases numbered 5, after V lost 1 base and J lost 5 bases. The CDR3 covers 18 residues.

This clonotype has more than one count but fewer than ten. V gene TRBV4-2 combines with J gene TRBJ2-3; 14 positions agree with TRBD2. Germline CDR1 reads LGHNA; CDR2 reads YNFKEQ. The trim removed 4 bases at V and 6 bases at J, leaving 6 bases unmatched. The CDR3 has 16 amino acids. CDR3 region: CASSPGLAGDADTQYF. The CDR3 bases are TGTGCCAGCAGCCCGGGACTAGCGGGAGATGCGGATACGCAGTATTTT.

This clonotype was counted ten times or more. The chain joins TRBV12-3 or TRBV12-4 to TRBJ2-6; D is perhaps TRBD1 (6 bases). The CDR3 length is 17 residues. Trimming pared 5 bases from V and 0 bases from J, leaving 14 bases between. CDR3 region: CASSPQGRGSGANVLTF. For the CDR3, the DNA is TGTGCCAGCAGTCCACAGGGAAGGGGCTCTGGGGCCAACGTCCTGACTTTC.

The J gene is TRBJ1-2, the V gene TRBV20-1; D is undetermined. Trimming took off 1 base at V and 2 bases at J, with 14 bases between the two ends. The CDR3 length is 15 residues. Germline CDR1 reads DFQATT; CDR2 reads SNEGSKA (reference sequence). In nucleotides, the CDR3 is TGCAGTGCTAGAGCCTTGGGCAGAACCAACTATGGCTACACCTTC. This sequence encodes CSARALGRTNYGYTF.

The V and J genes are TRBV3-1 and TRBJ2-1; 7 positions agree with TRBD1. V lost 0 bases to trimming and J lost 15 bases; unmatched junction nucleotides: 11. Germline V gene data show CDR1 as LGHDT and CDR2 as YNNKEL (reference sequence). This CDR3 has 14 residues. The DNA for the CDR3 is TGTGCCAGCAGCCAAGAGCCCGGGACAGCCACTTGGTTCTTC. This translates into CASSQEPGTATWFF.

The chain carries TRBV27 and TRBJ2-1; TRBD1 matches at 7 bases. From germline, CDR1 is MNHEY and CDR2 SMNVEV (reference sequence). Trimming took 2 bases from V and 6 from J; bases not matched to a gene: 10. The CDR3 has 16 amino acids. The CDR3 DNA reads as TGTGCCAGCAGTTTAAGGGGGACAGTGGGGAGCAATGAGCAGTTCTTC. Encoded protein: CASSLRGTVGSNEQFF.

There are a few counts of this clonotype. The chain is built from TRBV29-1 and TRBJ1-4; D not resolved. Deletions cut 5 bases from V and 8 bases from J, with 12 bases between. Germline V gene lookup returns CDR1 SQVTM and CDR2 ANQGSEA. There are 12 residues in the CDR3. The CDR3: CSVKSPGEKLFF. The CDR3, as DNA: TGCAGCGTTAAATCACCTGGGGAAAAACTGTTTTTT. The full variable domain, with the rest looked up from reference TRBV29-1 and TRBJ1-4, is SAVISQKPSRDICQRGTSLTIQCQVDSQVTMMFWYRQQPGQSLTLIATANQGSEATYESGFVIDKFPISRPNLTFSTLTVSNMSPEDSSIYLCSVKSPGEKLFFGSGTQLSVL.

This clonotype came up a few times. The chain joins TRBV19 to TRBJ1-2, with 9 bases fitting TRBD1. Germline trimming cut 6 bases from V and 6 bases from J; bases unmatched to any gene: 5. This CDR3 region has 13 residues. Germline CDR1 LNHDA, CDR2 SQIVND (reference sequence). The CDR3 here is CASRGDRVHGYTF. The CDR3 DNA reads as TGTGCCAGTAGGGGGGACAGGGTTCATGGCTACACCTTC.

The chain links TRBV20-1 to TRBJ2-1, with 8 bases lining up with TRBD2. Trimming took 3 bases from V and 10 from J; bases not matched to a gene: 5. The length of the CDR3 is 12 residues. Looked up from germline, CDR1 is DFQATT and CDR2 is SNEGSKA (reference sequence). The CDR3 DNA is TGCAGTGCTAGCGCAGGACTAGCCGAGCAGTTCTTC. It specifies CSASAGLAEQFF.

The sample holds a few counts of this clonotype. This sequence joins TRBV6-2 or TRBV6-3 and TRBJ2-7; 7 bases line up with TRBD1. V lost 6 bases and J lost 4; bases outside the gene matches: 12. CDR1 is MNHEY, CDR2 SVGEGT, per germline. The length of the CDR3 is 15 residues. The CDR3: CASSSGTVWFYEQYF. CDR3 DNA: TGTGCCAGCAGCTCCGGGACAGTCTGGTTTTACGAGCAGTACTTC.

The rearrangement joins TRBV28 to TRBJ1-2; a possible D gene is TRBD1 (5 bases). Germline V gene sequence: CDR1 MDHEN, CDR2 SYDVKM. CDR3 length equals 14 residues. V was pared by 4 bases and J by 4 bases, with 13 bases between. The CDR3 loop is CASSWGQGPYGYTF. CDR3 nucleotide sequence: TGTGCCAGCAGTTGGGGCCAAGGGCCCTATGGCTACACCTTC.